These T cell receptor beta chains were read from a single sample in a study of blood T cell repertoires in COVID-19. Some clones are missing from TCRdb's copy, which holds only in-frame ones; the method was immunoSEQ multiplex PCR. The data contain 90,000 to 120,000 clones, 86% of them seen just once; the ten biggest clones take up less than 3.5%. The sample consisted of PBMCs or T cells enriched from blood (not recorded which). The receptors here all came from a woman in her fifties or sixties who had recovered from COVID-19. Both conserved end residues are part of each CDR3. The order of the fields is V gene, J gene, D gene, CDR3 length, clone size, CDR3 DNA, CDR3 protein. The D gene is left open where the match is weak. Clone sizes are given selectively: once, few, many, or a class where the clone is expanded.

TRBV5-6	TRBJ2-7	TRBD1	15	-	TGTGCCAGCAGACTCTCGGGGACAGTAACCTACGAGCAGTACTTC	CASRLSGTVTYEQYF
TRBV12-5	TRBJ2-1	TRBD1	17	once	TGTGCTAGTGGTTATACAGGGGGCGAAATAAACCACAATGAGCAGTTCTTC	CASGYTGGEINHNEQFF
TRBV10-2	TRBJ2-3	TRBD1	15	-	TGCGCCAGCAGGGGAGGACAGGGTGAGATCTATACGCAGTATTTT	CASRGGQGEIYTQYF
TRBV5-1	TRBJ2-3	-	15	-	TGCGCCAGCAGCCTGACCCAGGGAAGCACAGATACGCAGTATTTT	CASSLTQGSTDTQYF
TRBV7-9	TRBJ1-5	TRBD1	14	-	TGTGCCAGCAGCTTTACAGGGGGCCATCAGCCCCAGCATTTT	CASSFTGGHQPQHF
TRBV27	TRBJ2-7	-	13	-	TGTGCCAGCAGCCCCAGGACGGGATACGAGCAGTACTTC	CASSPRTGYEQYF
TRBV18	TRBJ2-7	-	14	-	TGTGCCAGCTCACCAATAGCGGATGCCTACGAGCAGTACTTC	CASSPIADAYEQYF
TRBV9	TRBJ2-1	TRBD2	15	few	TGTGCCAGCAGCGTAGGACTAGCGGGAGATAGGGAGCAGTTCTTC	CASSVGLAGDREQFF
TRBV5-6	TRBJ2-1	TRBD1	17	-	TGTGCCAGCAGCTTGATCGTCGGACAGGGGATGTTGAATGAGCAGTTCTTC	CASSLIVGQGMLNEQFF
TRBV3-1/TRBV3-2	TRBJ2-3	TRBD2	16	-	TGTGCCAGCAGCCAAAGAAGAGGGGCGGGAGGGGATACGCAGTATTTT	CASSQRRGAGGDTQYF
TRBV6-5	TRBJ1-5	-	14	few	TGTGCCAGCCGGGCCCCAGCGGCAAGCCAGCCCCAGCATTTT	CASRAPAASQPQHF
TRBV6-5	TRBJ1-1	-	14	once	TGTGCCAGCAGTTACACCAGGGTGAACACTGAAGCTTTCTTT	CASSYTRVNTEAFF
TRBV3-1/TRBV3-2	TRBJ1-1	-	13	-	TGTGCCAGCAGCGACGCAGGGGCCACTGAAGCTTTCTTT	CASSDAGATEAFF
TRBV10-1	TRBJ2-7	TRBD1	14	-	TGCGCCAGCAGTGAAGGGCAGGGGGCGGAGGAGCAGTACTTC	CASSEGQGAEEQYF
TRBV5-4	TRBJ2-7	TRBD2	16	-	TGTGCCAGCAGCTTGGGGACTAGCGGGGTCTTGGGCGAGCAGTACTTC	CASSLGTSGVLGEQYF
TRBV5-6	TRBJ2-3	TRBD1	16	-	TGTGCCAGCAGCACGAGATTAGGGGACAGCCCAGATACGCAGTATTTT	CASSTRLGDSPDTQYF
TRBV2	TRBJ1-2	-	14	few	TGTGCCAGCAGTGATGGGACACTCAACTATGGCTACACCTTC	CASSDGTLNYGYTF
TRBV7-6	TRBJ2-3	-	17	-	TGTGCCAGCAGCTTAAGACCCGTAGCAGGGAGGCCAGATACGCAGTATTTT	CASSLRPVAGRPDTQYF
TRBV19	TRBJ1-5	-	15	-	TGTGCCAGTAGGGGGATGGATGGAGGTAATCAGCCCCAGCATTTT	CASRGMDGGNQPQHF
TRBV28	TRBJ2-7	-	14	-	TGTGCCAGCAGCCGCGGTACCCTCTCCTACGAGCAGTACTTC	CASSRGTLSYEQYF
TRBV3-1/TRBV3-2	TRBJ2-2	-	15	-	TGTGCCAGCAGCCAAGTCAGAGGAGCCACCGGGGAGCTGTTTTTT	CASSQVRGATGELFF
TRBV21-1	TRBJ2-7	-	21	-	TGTGCCAGCAGCGACCTGAGGGGCAGGTGGATACCTAGCGGGAGTTCATACGAGCAGTACTTC	CASSDLRGRWIPSGSSYEQYF
TRBV6-5	TRBJ2-1	TRBD2	15	-	TGTGCCAGCAGTCCCGGGACTAGGTTCTTCGATGAGCAGTTCTTC	CASSPGTRFFDEQFF
TRBV11-1	TRBJ2-5	TRBD2	15	-	TGTGCCAGCAGCTCTCCAGCGGGAAATGGAGAGACCCAGTACTTC	CASSSPAGNGETQYF
TRBV6-4	TRBJ2-2	-	14	-	TGTGCCAGCAAGCTAGCTCGGGACACCGGGGAGCTGTTTTTT	CASKLARDTGELFF
TRBV28	TRBJ2-7	-	12	-	TGTGCCAGCAGTTCTGGGACTCTCGAGCAGTACTTC	CASSSGTLEQYF
TRBV7-8	TRBJ2-1	TRBD2	14	-	TGTGCCAGCAGCTTAACGGGGGGTGGCAATGAGCAGTTCTTC	CASSLTGGGNEQFF
TRBV10-2	TRBJ2-7	TRBD2	15	-	TGCGCCAGCAGGCTAGCGGGGGGGCAACCCTACGAGCAGTACTTC	CASRLAGGQPYEQYF
TRBV5-4	TRBJ1-2	-	15	-	TGTGCCAGCAGCTCCCCTATCCGACAGGCCAGGGGCTACACCTTC	CASSSPIRQARGYTF
TRBV28	TRBJ2-7	TRBD1	14	-	TGTGCCAGCACCCTTGGGGACAGGGTTGGCGAGCAGTACTTC	CASTLGDRVGEQYF
TRBV2	TRBJ2-3	TRBD2	14	-	TGTGCCAGAAGCCCCCGGGGGGACACAGATACGCAGTATTTT	CARSPRGDTDTQYF
TRBV3-1/TRBV3-2	TRBJ2-3	TRBD1	17	-	TGTGCCAGCAGCCAAGCCCCGCCAGGGGGAGGCACAGATACGCAGTATTTT	CASSQAPPGGGTDTQYF
TRBV10-3	TRBJ2-4	-	16	once	TGTGCCATCAGTGAGTCAATCGCAGTAACAAAAAACATTCAGTACTTC	CAISESIAVTKNIQYF
TRBV28	TRBJ1-4	TRBD1	17	-	TGTGCCAGCAGCCCATTGGCCACGACAGGGCGAGGGGAAAAACTGTTTTTT	CASSPLATTGRGEKLFF
TRBV5-1	TRBJ2-2	-	14	few	TGCGCCAGCAGCTTCGTCCAGGTTGCCGGGGAGCTGTTTTTT	CASSFVQVAGELFF
TRBV27	TRBJ1-2	TRBD1	12	-	TGTGCCAGCTCCGACAGGGGAAATGGCTACACCTTC	CASSDRGNGYTF
TRBV11-2	TRBJ2-7	-	15	-	TGTGCCAGCAGCCCGGAGGTCTCCCAATCCTCAGAGCAGTACTTC	CASSPEVSQSSEQYF
TRBV9	TRBJ1-2	-	15	-	TGTGCCAGCAAGACGGAGACAGCCACAAACTATGGCTACACCTTC	CASKTETATNYGYTF
TRBV4-1	TRBJ1-2	-	15	-	TGCGCCAGCAGCCAAGTGCAGGTCCCCCACTATGGCTACACCTTC	CASSQVQVPHYGYTF
TRBV4-1	TRBJ1-1	-	13	-	TGCGCCAGCAGCCAAGCGTCCGGACTAGAAGCTTTCTTT	CASSQASGLEAFF
TRBV9	TRBJ2-3	TRBD2	16	-	TGTGCCAGCAGCGCCGTGGGCGGGGGGCCAGCAGATACGCAGTATTTT	CASSAVGGGPADTQYF
TRBV4-1	TRBJ1-4	-	15	-	TGCGCCAGCAGGCCCCTGCGGGGGCATGGTGAAAAACTGTTTTTT	CASRPLRGHGEKLFF
TRBV2	TRBJ2-5	TRBD2	15	-	TGTGCCAGCAGTGAAATGATGACTAGCGGGATTACCCAGTACTTC	CASSEMMTSGITQYF
TRBV10-2	TRBJ2-3	-	11	-	TGCGCCAGCACTCTTTCAGATACGCAGTATTTT	CASTLSDTQYF
TRBV18	TRBJ1-2	TRBD1	13	-	TGTGCCAGCTCACCGGGACAGAACTATGGCTACACCTTC	CASSPGQNYGYTF
TRBV27	TRBJ2-1	-	12	few	TGTGCCAGCAGCCTCGGGGGAAATGAGCAGTTCTTC	CASSLGGNEQFF
TRBV3-1/TRBV3-2	TRBJ1-6	-	13	-	TGTGCCAGCAGCCAAGCCCGTTCTTCACCCCTCCACTTT	CASSQARSSPLHF
TRBV6-5	TRBJ1-6	-	13	-	TGTGCCAGCCCCATGGGGGCCAATTCACCCCTCCACTTT	CASPMGANSPLHF
TRBV29-1	TRBJ2-5	-	12	-	TGCAGCGTTCTCGAGGGGGAAGAGACCCAGTACTTC	CSVLEGEETQYF